The TCR beta chain described here comes from a study of T-cell reconstitution after alpha-beta-depleted transplantation in children. The study's findings and limits: At around two months after transplant, the alpha-beta T cells were reportedly derived from several hundred expanded clones that came from non-depleted graft cells. The main origin of T-cell counts and diversity one year after transplant was newly produced T cells. At day 60, the high TCRbeta diversity found in some patients originated from recipient T cells and thymic progenitors that had survived.

CDR3 length: 15 residues. Germline values: CDR1 MDHEN, CDR2 SYDVKM. V lost 5 bases, J lost 5 bases, and 15 bases lay in between. Preparing the TCRbeta library involved the use of unique molecular identifiers. TCRdb ran MiXCR on the PCR reads and lists one entry per CDR3 protein. Of 670,000 or so distinct CDR3 sequences listed, around 14% are singletons. This clonotype was detected many times. Its antigen is still unknown. The sequencing here drew on PBMCs, taken before TCRalphabeta/CD19-depleted stem cell transplant. This TCR was recovered from a girl between 2 and 10 years old with congenital amegakaryocytic thrombocytopenia, due to receive a stem cell transplant. The chain has TRBV28 and TRBJ2-2; D uncertain. CDR3 in DNA: TGTGCCAGCAGTCGGACCCCTCCGGGTACCGGGGAGCTGTTTTTT. This encodes CASSRTPPGTGELFF.